The 3 T cell receptor beta chains presented below share a single source sample, sequenced in a study of shared clonotypes between healthy human individuals. Produced via immunoSEQ multiplex PCR; TCRdb's table is partial and in-frame only. The data contain about 1.1 million clones, roughly 80% of them singletons. Input material: memory CD4+ T cells from PBMCs. The subset denotes: CD45RA-negative fraction. These receptors were taken from a man between 18 and 35 years old in good health. Some clones in this sample may be carry-over from other donors' samples.

The J gene is TRBJ2-7, the V gene TRBV6-1, with D perhaps matching TRBD1 (5 bases). The CDR3 is 14 residues long. Trimming took 2 bases from V and 3 from J, leaving 11 bases between them. The germline V gene has CDR1 MNHNS and CDR2 SASEGT. CDR3 bases: TGTGCCAGCAGTGAACAGGGCGTCCACTACGAGCAGTACTTC. Protein: CASSEQGVHYEQYF.

CDR3 sequence reads: CASSLVGDRDTIYF. DNA of the CDR3: TGCGCCAGCAGCTTGGTAGGGGACAGGGACACCATATATTTT. J is TRBJ1-3 and V is TRBV5-1, with TRBD1 identical over 9 bases. Germline trimming cut 0 bases from V and 8 bases from J; bases unmatched to any gene: 3. Germline CDR1 is SGHRS and CDR2 is YFSETQ. CDR3 length: 14 residues.

The rearrangement joins TRBV19 to TRBJ1-1, with a tentative D call TRBD1 (5 bases). This CDR3 is built from 14 residues. The germline gives CDR1 LNHDA, CDR2 SQIVND (reference sequence). V was cut by 3 bases and J by 1 base, with 9 bases left in between. CDR3 residues: CASSIIGANTEAFF. The CDR3, as DNA: TGTGCCAGTAGTATTATAGGGGCGAACACTGAAGCTTTCTTT.